This T cell receptor beta chain was sequenced during a study of blood T cell repertoires in COVID-19. Study-wide context: The United States, Italy and Spain supplied acute and convalescent COVID-19 samples. From T cells, B-cell-depleted T cells, or PBMCs came the material, which was cDNA or gDNA.

As processed by the authors: Quantification of nucleated cells was approximated via reference gene primer amplification. Clones were read by immunoSEQ multiplex PCR, and TCRdb kept only the in-frame ones, dropping some. V, J and clone size were drawn from that table, and D and trimming were deduced from the DNA. Seen here are about 310,000 clones, roughly 86% observed once, and the top ten hold 1% to 1.5%. V shed 6 bases, J shed 5 bases, and the junction held 6 bases outside the gene matches. The CDR3 extends over 14 amino acids. Germline V gene sequence: CDR1 MNHEY, CDR2 SVGAGI. The genes are TRBV6-5 and TRBJ1-1, with 10 nucleotides matching TRBD1. The sample was peripheral blood. This clonotype originated in a man in his 70s with acute or convalescent COVID-19. DNA for the CDR3: TGTGCCAGCAGGATGGACAGGGGGAGGACTGAAGCTTTCTTT. The encoded protein is CASRMDRGRTEAFF.